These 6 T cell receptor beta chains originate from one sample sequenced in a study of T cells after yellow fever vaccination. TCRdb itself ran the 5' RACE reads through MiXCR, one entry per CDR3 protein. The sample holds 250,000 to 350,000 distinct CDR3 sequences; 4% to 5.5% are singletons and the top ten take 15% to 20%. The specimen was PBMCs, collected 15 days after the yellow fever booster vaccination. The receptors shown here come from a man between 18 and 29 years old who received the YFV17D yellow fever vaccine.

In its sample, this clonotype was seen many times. Here the CDR3 reads CASSPSGTTQETQYF. The CDR3 DNA is TGTGCCAGCAGCCCCTCCGGGACAACCCAAGAGACCCAGTACTTC. The chain links TRBV7-3 to TRBJ2-5; D is possibly TRBD1 (6 bases). CDR3 length equals 15 residues. V was pared by 5 bases and J by 1 base, with 14 bases between. Per germline, CDR1 SGHTA and CDR2 FQGTGA.

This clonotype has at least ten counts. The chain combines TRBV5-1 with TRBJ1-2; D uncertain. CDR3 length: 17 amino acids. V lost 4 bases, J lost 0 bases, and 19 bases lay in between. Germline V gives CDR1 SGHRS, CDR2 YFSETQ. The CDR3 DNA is TGCGCCAGCAGCCTGGGAGATCCAGGCCCAGCTAACTATGGCTACACCTTC. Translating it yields CASSLGDPGPANYGYTF.

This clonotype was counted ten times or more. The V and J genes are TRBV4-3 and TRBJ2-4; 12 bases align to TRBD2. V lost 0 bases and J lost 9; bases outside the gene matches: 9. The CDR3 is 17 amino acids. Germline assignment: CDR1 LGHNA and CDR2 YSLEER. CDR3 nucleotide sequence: TGCGCCAGCAGCCAAGATCACCCTAGCGGGGGGGGAACCATTCAGTACTTC. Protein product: CASSQDHPSGGGTIQYF.

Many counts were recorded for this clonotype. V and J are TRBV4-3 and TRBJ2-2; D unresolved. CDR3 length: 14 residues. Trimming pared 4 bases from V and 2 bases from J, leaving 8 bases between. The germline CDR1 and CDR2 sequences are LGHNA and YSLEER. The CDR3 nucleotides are TGCGCCAGCAGCCCCCTCCCCAACACCGGGGAGCTGTTTTTT. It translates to CASSPLPNTGELFF.

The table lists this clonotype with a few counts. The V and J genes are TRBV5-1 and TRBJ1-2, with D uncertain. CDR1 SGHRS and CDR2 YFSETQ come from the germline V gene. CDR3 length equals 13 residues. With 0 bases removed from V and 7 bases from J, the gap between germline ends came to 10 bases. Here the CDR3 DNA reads TGCGCCAGCAGCTTGGCCGAGCGGGGTGGCTACACCTTC. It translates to CASSLAERGGYTF.

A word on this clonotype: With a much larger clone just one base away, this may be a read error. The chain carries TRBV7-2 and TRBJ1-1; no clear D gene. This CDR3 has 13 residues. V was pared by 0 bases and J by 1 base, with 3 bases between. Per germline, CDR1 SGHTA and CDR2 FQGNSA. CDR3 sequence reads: CASSLAPNTEAFF. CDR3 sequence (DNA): TGTGCCAGCAGCTTAGCTCCGAACACTGAAGCTTTCTTT.